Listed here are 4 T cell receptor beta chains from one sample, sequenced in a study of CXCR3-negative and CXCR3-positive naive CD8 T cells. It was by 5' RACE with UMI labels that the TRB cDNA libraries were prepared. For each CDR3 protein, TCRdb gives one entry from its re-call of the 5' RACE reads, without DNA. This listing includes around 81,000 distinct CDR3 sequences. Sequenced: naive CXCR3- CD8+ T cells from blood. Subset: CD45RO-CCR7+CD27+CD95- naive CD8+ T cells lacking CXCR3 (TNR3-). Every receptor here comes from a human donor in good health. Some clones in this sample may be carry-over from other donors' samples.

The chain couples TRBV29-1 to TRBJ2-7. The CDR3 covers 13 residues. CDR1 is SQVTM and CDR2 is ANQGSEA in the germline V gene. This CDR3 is CSVEDRASYEQYF.

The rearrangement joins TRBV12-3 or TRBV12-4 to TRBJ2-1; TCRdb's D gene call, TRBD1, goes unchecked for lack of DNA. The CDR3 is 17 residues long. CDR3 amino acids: CASSPGGESGAYNEQFF.

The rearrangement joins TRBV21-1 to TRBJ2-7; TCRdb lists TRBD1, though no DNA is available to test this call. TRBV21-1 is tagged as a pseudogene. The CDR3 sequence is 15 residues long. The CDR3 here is CASSPPSGPGHEQYF.

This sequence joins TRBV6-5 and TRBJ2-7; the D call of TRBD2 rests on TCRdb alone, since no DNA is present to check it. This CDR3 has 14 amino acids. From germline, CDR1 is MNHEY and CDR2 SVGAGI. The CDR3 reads CASSYVLAGDEQYF.